The sample holds many counts of the clone carrying this TCR beta chain. There are 13 residues in the CDR3. Looked up from germline, CDR1 is SGHTA and CDR2 is FQGNSA. V gave up 3 bases and J gave up 1 base, with 6 bases separating them. This entry belongs to a study of HIV-infected patients and healthy controls. About 500 ng RNA was reverse transcribed with alpha and beta constant-region primers. Each of the alpha and beta chains got its own library through chain-specific third strand synthesis with indices. Using its own MiXCR run on the 5' RACE reads, TCRdb lists one record per CDR3 protein. This table has approximately 11,000 distinct CDR3 sequences, almost 6% appearing once. Antiretroviral therapy had run roughly three months, about 14 weeks, before follow-up blood collection. All unsorted peripheral T cells were captured because whole blood was used without fractionation.

The sequence was collected from an adult with HIV infection. The donor label of this sample is uncertain. The chain joins TRBV7-2 to TRBJ2-5; D gene unclear. Sequencing was performed on blood, taken during antiretroviral therapy. CDR3 protein: CASSFSTQETQYF. In DNA, the CDR3 is TGTGCCAGCAGCTTCAGTACCCAAGAGACCCAGTACTTC.